The rows below give T cell receptor beta chains drawn from one sample of a study of shared clonotypes between healthy human individuals. Profiling relied on immunoSEQ multiplex PCR, and the TCRdb table lists in-frame clones only, not all of them. The sample shows 1.5 million to 2.5 million clones, less than 95% of them seen only once. Sample: naive CD8+ T cells sorted from blood. These receptor sequences come from a man between 18 and 35 years old in good health. CDR3s include the opening cysteine and the closing phenylalanine or tryptophan. The order of the fields is V gene, clone size, D gene, J gene, CDR3 DNA, CDR3 protein. D genes are given only for firm matches. Clone size appears in some rows only: once, few, many, or a class for an expanded clone.

TRBV5-1	NA	TRBD2	TRBJ2-2	TGCGCCAGCAGCCTCCACCTAGCGGGGGGTCTCGGGGAGCTGTTTTTT	CASSLHLAGGLGELFF
TRBV9	NA	TRBD2	TRBJ2-2	TGTGCCAGCAGCGTTTCCGGGAGGGTCACCGGGGAGCTGTTTTTT	CASSVSGRVTGELFF
TRBV10-2	NA	TRBD1	TRBJ1-1	TGCGCCAGCACCGTGACAGGGGGGATCACTGAAGCTTTCTTT	CASTVTGGITEAFF
TRBV11-1	once	TRBD1	TRBJ2-1	TGTGCCAGCAGCCCCACCCGGGACAGGGGCCCGAATGAGCAGTTCTTC	CASSPTRDRGPNEQFF
TRBV7-9	NA	TRBD1	TRBJ2-3	TGTGCCAGCACTGGGACAGGGGCGTGGACAGATACGCAGTATTTT	CASTGTGAWTDTQYF
TRBV29-1	NA	NA	TRBJ1-2	TGCAGCGTTGAAGACCGACTAACAGGGATGTATGGCTACACCTTC	CSVEDRLTGMYGYTF
TRBV4-1	NA	NA	TRBJ1-5	TGCGCCAGCAGCCAAACGACAGGTAATCAGCCCCAGCATTTT	CASSQTTGNQPQHF
TRBV27	NA	TRBD1	TRBJ2-1	TGTGCCAGCAGTAGGGACAGGGGTGGCTACAATGAGCAGTTCTTC	CASSRDRGGYNEQFF
TRBV29-1	few	NA	TRBJ2-1	TGCAGCGTTGAAGGGATACGCACCTACAATGAGCAGTTCTTC	CSVEGIRTYNEQFF
TRBV23-1	NA	NA	TRBJ1-1	TGCGCCAGCAGTCAGGTCTGGGGGGATTGGAACACTGAAGCTTTCTTT	CASSQVWGDWNTEAFF
TRBV27	NA	NA	TRBJ2-7	TGTGCCAGCAGTTGGGCGGTTAGCTACGAGCAGTACTTC	CASSWAVSYEQYF
TRBV19	NA	NA	TRBJ1-2	TGTGCCAGTAGTATGGACAAGGTCAGTAGCAGAAGCTACACCTTC	CASSMDKVSSRSYTF
TRBV28	NA	NA	TRBJ2-4	TGTGCCAGCAGTTTCGCTTCCGAAGGGACCAAAAACATTCAGTACTTC	CASSFASEGTKNIQYF
TRBV6-5	NA	NA	TRBJ1-1	TGTGCCAGCAGTCCTCACGGGACACTGAACACTGAAGCTTTCTTT	CASSPHGTLNTEAFF
TRBV4-1	NA	TRBD1	TRBJ1-1	TGCGCCAGCAGCCAAGAACAGGGGAGAGGCACTGAAGCTTTCTTT	CASSQEQGRGTEAFF
TRBV6-5	NA	TRBD1	TRBJ2-7	TGTGCCAGCAGCGAACAGGGGGGATCCTGCGAGCAGTACTTC	CASSEQGGSCEQYF
TRBV13	NA	NA	TRBJ2-7	TGTGCCAGCAGCCCGTCCCCAAGTTCCTACGAGCAGTACTTC	CASSPSPSSYEQYF
TRBV27	NA	NA	TRBJ2-7	TGTGCCAGCAGTTTAACAGGGTCCGAGCAGTACTTC	CASSLTGSEQYF
TRBV10-3	NA	NA	TRBJ1-1	TGTGCCATCAGTGAGGGGGGGGTTGAGAACACTGAAGCTTTCTTT	CAISEGGVENTEAFF
TRBV7-9	NA	NA	TRBJ1-6	TGTGCCAGCTGGGGGGGGACGGGCTCACCCCTCCACTTT	CASWGGTGSPLHF
TRBV4-3	NA	TRBD1	TRBJ2-5	TGCGCCAGCAGCCAAGACGGGACAGGGAGGACAGAGACCCAGTACTTC	CASSQDGTGRTETQYF
TRBV27	NA	NA	TRBJ2-2	TGTGCCAGCAGTTTTTTAACCGGGGAGCTGTTTTTT	CASSFLTGELFF
TRBV30	NA	NA	TRBJ2-3	TGTGCCTGGAGTGTACTTAGCACAGATACGCAGTATTTT	CAWSVLSTDTQYF
TRBV27	NA	NA	TRBJ1-5	TGTGCCAGCAGTGTAGGGGTATACAATCAGCCCCAGCATTTT	CASSVGVYNQPQHF
TRBV30	NA	NA	TRBJ1-1	TGTGCCTGGAGCAGGGGAACTGAAGCTTTCTTT	CAWSRGTEAFF
TRBV7-3	NA	TRBD1	TRBJ1-4	TGTGCCAGCAGCTTAACAGGGACAGGGGCTGAAAAACTGTTTTTT	CASSLTGTGAEKLFF
TRBV11-3	NA	NA	TRBJ2-5	TGTGCCAGCAGCTTAGGCAACCAAGAGACCCAGTACTTC	CASSLGNQETQYF
TRBV28	NA	NA	TRBJ2-7	TGTGCCAGCAGTCCCTCCATGGGGAGGGAGCAGTACTTC	CASSPSMGREQYF
TRBV7-8	few	NA	TRBJ2-1	TGTGCCAGCAGCATCGGAGGGGATGAGCAGTTCTTC	CASSIGGDEQFF
TRBV28	NA	TRBD2	TRBJ2-7	TGTGCCAGCAGTTTCCGAGCGGGGGGGACCTACGAGCAGTACTTC	CASSFRAGGTYEQYF
TRBV6-1	NA	NA	TRBJ1-2	TGTGCCAGCAGTGAAGATGGAGAAGGCTACACCTTC	CASSEDGEGYTF
TRBV10-2	NA	TRBD2	TRBJ2-1	TGCGCCAGCGACGGGGGGGCCTTAAATGAGCAGTTCTTC	CASDGGALNEQFF
TRBV19	NA	TRBD1	TRBJ2-7	TGTGCCAGTAGTCCCGGGGGACAGGGGGCCTACGAGCAGTACTTC	CASSPGGQGAYEQYF
TRBV6-5	NA	NA	TRBJ1-4	TGTGCCAGCAGCCGGACAGCTGACAATGAAAAACTGTTTTTT	CASSRTADNEKLFF
TRBV10-2	NA	TRBD2	TRBJ2-3	TGCGCCAGTGCCGAGGCGGGAGGGCATGCAGATACGCAGTATTTT	CASAEAGGHADTQYF
TRBV4-1	once	NA	TRBJ2-7	TGCGCCAGCAGCCAAGTAACAGGCCCCTACGAGCAGTACTTC	CASSQVTGPYEQYF
TRBV27	NA	NA	TRBJ2-7	TGTGCCAGCAGTTTATCGACGGGGGCCGAGCAGTACTTC	CASSLSTGAEQYF
TRBV4-3	NA	NA	TRBJ2-2	TGCGCCAGCAGCCTAACCGTGGGGGTCGCACCCGGGGAGCTGTTTTTT	CASSLTVGVAPGELFF
TRBV7-2	NA	NA	TRBJ2-7	TGTGCCAGCAGCCCAGTCGCGTCCTTCACCCCCTACGAGCAGTACTTC	CASSPVASFTPYEQYF
TRBV28	NA	NA	TRBJ1-1	TGTGCCAGCAGTTTATTAGTCAGATGGAACACTGAAGCTTTCTTT	CASSLLVRWNTEAFF
TRBV19	NA	NA	TRBJ1-1	TGTGCCAGTAGTATCACCACCTGGGGGACTGAAGCTTTCTTT	CASSITTWGTEAFF
TRBV5-1	NA	TRBD1	TRBJ2-7	TGCGCCAGCAGCTTTAAGACAGGGCTCAATGACGAGCAGTACTTC	CASSFKTGLNDEQYF
TRBV5-4	once	NA	TRBJ1-1	TGTGCCAGCAGCTTGGATATATCGACAGAACCTTTTAACACTGAAGCTTTCTTT	CASSLDISTEPFNTEAFF
TRBV4-1	NA	NA	TRBJ2-7	TGCGCCAGCAGCCCGCTAGGGGAGCGGAGCTACGAGCAGTACTTC	CASSPLGERSYEQYF
TRBV7-6	NA	TRBD2	TRBJ2-1	TGTGCCAGCAGCTTAGCTGCGGGAGGGACCTACAATGAGCAGTTCTTC	CASSLAAGGTYNEQFF
TRBV5-4	NA	TRBD2	TRBJ2-3	TGTGCCAGCAGCTTGGCCGCGGGGGAAGGAGATACGCAGTATTTT	CASSLAAGEGDTQYF
TRBV21-1	NA	NA	TRBJ1-5	TGTGCCAGCAGCCTCAGCCGACAGGGCAGCAATCAGCCCCAGCATTTT	CASSLSRQGSNQPQHF
TRBV27	once	NA	TRBJ1-1	TGTGCCAGCAGTTTATTGGGGGGAGGGAACACTGAAGCTTTCTTT	CASSLLGGGNTEAFF
TRBV27	NA	TRBD2	TRBJ2-1	TGTGCCAGCAGTTTATTAGCGGGGGGGCGTCTTGAGCAGTTCTTC	CASSLLAGGRLEQFF
TRBV27	NA	TRBD1	TRBJ1-2	TGTGCCAGCAATCAGGGGACAGCCTATGGCTACACCTTC	CASNQGTAYGYTF
TRBV5-1	NA	NA	TRBJ2-5	TGCGCCAGCAGCTTGGATGTAAGGCCAGGGGAGACCCAGTACTTC	CASSLDVRPGETQYF
TRBV9	NA	NA	TRBJ2-6	TGTGCCAGCAGCGTATATGTTAGCTCTGGGGCCAACGTCCTGACTTTC	CASSVYVSSGANVLTF
TRBV19	NA	NA	TRBJ1-1	TGTGCCAGTCAAAGCGGCAGGGGAAGGGGCACTGAAGCTTTCTTT	CASQSGRGRGTEAFF
TRBV4-1	NA	NA	TRBJ1-5	TGCGCCAGCAGCCTTGCTTTAGGCAATCAGCCCCAGCATTTT	CASSLALGNQPQHF
TRBV18	NA	TRBD1	TRBJ2-7	TGTGCCAGCTCACTAGGGGACAGTTACGAGCAGTACTTC	CASSLGDSYEQYF
TRBV6-6	NA	NA	TRBJ2-1	TGTGCCAGCAGCCGAGGGGACAATGAGCAGTTCTTC	CASSRGDNEQFF
TRBV4-1	NA	NA	TRBJ2-7	TGCGCCAGCAGCCAAGACCAGGGCGAAACCTACGAGCAGTACTTC	CASSQDQGETYEQYF
TRBV4-1	once	NA	TRBJ2-5	TGCGCCAGCAGCCAGCGGCTTCAAGAGACCCAGTACTTC	CASSQRLQETQYF
TRBV27	NA	TRBD1	TRBJ1-1	TGTGCCAGCAGTTTGCAGGGGGCCACTGAAGCTTTCTTT	CASSLQGATEAFF